This entry lists 19 T cell receptor beta chains sequenced from one sample in a study of CD4 T cells in relation to SARS-CoV-2 and coronaviruses. TCRdb's table, derived via immunoSEQ multiplex PCR, lists solely in-frame clones and lacks some. The data hold 20,000 to 25,000 clones, with under 80% observed a single time. Before the COVID-19 pandemic, during about 2010-2018, CD4+ T cells were taken from unexposed donors. After about 10 days of culture, CD4+ T cells were isolated. No antigen has been identified for these receptors. Sequencing input: CD4+ T cells from PBMCs, cultured in vitro. These receptors originate from a human donor in good health.

The J gene is TRBJ2-1, the V gene TRBV7-9; either TRBD1 or TRBD2 may supply D (5 bases each). This CDR3 has 16 residues. From germline, CDR1 is SEHNR and CDR2 FQNEAQ (reference sequence). The V gene lost 5 bases and the J gene lost 5 bases, with 19 bases spanning the gap. The CDR3 loop reads CASSENWGSGHNEQFF. The CDR3 region has the DNA TGTGCCAGCAGCGAAAACTGGGGGTCGGGCCACAATGAGCAGTTCTTC. The entire variable domain, with the rest obtained from reference TRBV7-9 and TRBJ2-1, is as follows: DTGVSQNPRHKITKRGQNVTFRCDPISEHNRLYWYRQTLGQGPEFLTYFQNEAQLEKSRLLSDRFSAERPKGSFSTLEIQRTEQGDSAMYLCASSENWGSGHNEQFFGPGTRLTVL.

CDR3 coding DNA: TGTGCCAGCAGTTTAGCACTAGCGAACTCCTACGAGCAGTACTTC. Encoded protein: CASSLALANSYEQYF. The rearrangement links TRBV27 to TRBJ2-7, with 7 bases lining up with TRBD2. Germline V gene data show CDR1 as MNHEY and CDR2 as SMNVEV (reference sequence). Trimming at V came to 2 bases and at J to 0 bases, leaving 4 bases not matched to a gene. The CDR3 sequence is 15 residues long.

V gene TRBV7-2 combines with J gene TRBJ2-2; 9 bases line up with TRBD2. The germline CDR1 and CDR2 sequences are SGHTA and FQGNSA. With V trimmed by 3 bases and J by 6 bases, 14 bases remained unmatched. CDR3 length: 18 amino acids. The CDR3 sequence is CASSFSYVLAGGAGELFF. In DNA form, the CDR3 reads TGTGCCAGCAGCTTTTCATATGTTTTGGCGGGAGGGGCCGGGGAGCTGTTTTTT.

The genes are TRBV28 and TRBJ2-6; TRBD1 matches 7 bases. The CDR3 spans 17 residues. Germline loops: CDR1 MDHEN, CDR2 SYDVKM. V was clipped by 3 bases and J by 0 bases; unmatched bases: 5. CDR3: CASSFAGTVSGANVLTF. In DNA form, the CDR3 reads TGTGCCAGCAGTTTTGCCGGGACAGTCTCTGGGGCCAACGTCCTGACTTTC.

This clone was detected a few times. This sequence joins TRBV29-1 and TRBJ1-1; TRBD1 is a possible D gene (5 bases). This CDR3 is 13 amino acids long. Germline-derived CDR1 and CDR2 are SQVTM and ANQGSEA. V dropped 8 bases and J dropped 0 bases, with 13 bases sitting between them. Written as DNA, the CDR3 is TGCAGCTCCTCCGGACACTTGAACACTGAAGCTTTCTTT. Amino acid sequence: CSSSGHLNTEAFF. The entire variable domain, with the rest obtained from reference TRBV29-1 and TRBJ1-1, is as follows: SAVISQKPSRDICQRGTSLTIQCQVDSQVTMMFWYRQQPGQSLTLIATANQGSEATYESGFVIDKFPISRPNLTFSTLTVSNMSPEDSSIYLCSSSGHLNTEAFFGQGTRLTVV.

Details on this clone: Germline and junction disagree at one end, which may indicate a read error. Here the CDR3 DNA reads TGTGCCAGCAGTCAAGCGGGAACTAACACCGGGGAGCTGTTTTTT. Residues: CASSQAGTNTGELFF. The rearrangement uses TRBV6-1 and TRBJ2-2; 7 bases match TRBD2. CDR3 length: 15 amino acids. Germline lookup yields CDR1 MNHNS and CDR2 SASEGT.

The chain links TRBV29-1 to TRBJ2-7, with 11 bases identical to TRBD2. The V gene's germline CDR1 is SQVTM and CDR2 ANQGSEA. The CDR3 extends over 14 amino acids. With V trimmed by 4 bases and J by 4 bases, 6 bases remained unmatched. The CDR3 reads CSVAVAGGGYEQYF. DNA for the CDR3: TGCAGCGTTGCGGTAGCGGGAGGGGGGTACGAGCAGTACTTC.

The chain joins TRBV7-2 to TRBJ2-5, with TRBD2 matching over 12 bases. J lost 5 bases, V lost 5 bases, and 9 bases had no gene match. The V gene's germline CDR1 is SGHTA and CDR2 FQGNSA. This CDR3 is 16 amino acids long. In nucleotides, the CDR3 is TGTGCCAGCAGCGTCGAACTAGCGGGAGGAGGGGAGACCCAGTACTTC. Encoded protein: CASSVELAGGGETQYF.

CDR3 region: CSASKGQGAWEQFF. CDR3 in DNA: TGCAGTGCTAGTAAGGGACAGGGGGCATGGGAGCAGTTCTTC. The V gene is TRBV20-1, the J gene TRBJ2-1, with 12 nucleotides matching TRBD1. CDR1 and CDR2 from the germline V gene are DFQATT and SNEGSKA (reference sequence). The CDR3 totals 14 residues. Germline trimming cut 3 bases from V and 10 bases from J; bases unmatched to any gene: 7.

V is TRBV6-5 and J is TRBJ1-2; unclear D gene. Germline V gene lookup returns CDR1 MNHEY and CDR2 SVGAGI. The CDR3 runs to 13 residues. Deletions cut 6 bases from V and 4 bases from J, with 12 bases between. CDR3 sequence (DNA): TGTGCCAGCAGCGATACAACTTCCTATGGCTACACCTTC. It translates to CASSDTTSYGYTF.

The CDR3 spells CASRGSGAGNTIYF. CDR3 nucleotide sequence: TGTGCCAGTCGCGGGTCAGGGGCAGGAAACACCATATATTTT. This chain joins TRBV19 and TRBJ1-3; weak D call: TRBD1 (6 bases). Germline CDR1 and CDR2: LNHDA and SQIVND (reference sequence). Between the trimmed V and J ends, which lost 8 bases and 4 bases, there was a span of 15 bases. The CDR3 extends over 14 amino acids.

The V and J genes are TRBV28 and TRBJ1-4; 9 nucleotides align to TRBD1. In germline, CDR1 is MDHEN, CDR2 SYDVKM. J was trimmed by 6 bases and V by 6 bases; bases with no gene match: 5. This CDR3 contains 14 residues. The CDR3 loop is CASSVTGGDEKLFF. The CDR3 bases are TGTGCCAGCAGCGTAACAGGGGGCGATGAAAAACTGTTTTTT.

This chain links TRBV15 with TRBJ2-1, with TRBD2 matching 9 bases. V gave up 8 bases and J gave up 3 bases; unmatched junction bases: 5. CDR3 length: 14 amino acids. CDR1 LNHNV and CDR2 YYDKDF come from the germline V gene (reference sequence). The CDR3 bases are TGTGCCACCCTAGCGGGATTTAACTACAATGAGCAGTTCTTC. It specifies CATLAGFNYNEQFF.

The chain employs TRBV11-2 and TRBJ2-7; TRBD1 aligns across 9 bases. The V gene's germline CDR1 is SGHAT and CDR2 FQNNGV. Trimming at V came to 4 bases and at J to 2 bases, leaving 3 bases not matched to a gene. This CDR3 spans 14 amino acids. CDR3 loop: CASSSGTGTYEQYF. In nucleotides, the CDR3 is TGTGCCAGCAGCTCCGGGACAGGGACCTACGAGCAGTACTTC.

The chain combines TRBV6-5 with TRBJ1-5, with D possibly matching TRBD1 (5 bases). The V gene lost 2 bases and the J gene lost 2 bases, with 13 bases spanning the gap. Germline V CDR1 and CDR2: MNHEY, SVGAGI. The CDR3 has 16 residues. The CDR3 reads CASSYGRDPGNQPQHF. The CDR3 region has the DNA TGTGCCAGCAGTTACGGCCGGGACCCCGGCAATCAGCCCCAGCATTTT.

This clone has only one observation. For the CDR3, the DNA is TGTGCCAGCAGCCAAGCTGCAACTAATGAAAAACTGTTTTTT. Translation gives CASSQAATNEKLFF. The V call is TRBV4-2, the J call TRBJ1-4; D remains ambiguous. CDR1 and CDR2 from the germline V gene are LGHNA and YNFKEQ. Trimming removed 1 base at V and 0 bases at J, with 3 bases between. The CDR3 runs 14 residues.

The rearrangement links TRBV30 to TRBJ1-4; 7 bases are shared with TRBD1. The V and J ends lost 5 bases and 6 bases, in that order; junction bases with no gene match: 6. From germline, CDR1 is GTSNPN and CDR2 SVGIG (reference sequence). This CDR3 has 13 residues. In DNA, the CDR3 is TGTGCCTGGGCTCGACAGGGTGATGAAAAACTGTTTTTT. It encodes CAWARQGDEKLFF.

The rearrangement uses TRBV12-3 or TRBV12-4 and TRBJ2-1; 7 bases align to TRBD2. This CDR3 comprises 13 residues. V shed 4 bases, J shed 6 bases, and the junction held 3 bases outside the gene matches. DNA for the CDR3: TGTGCCAGCAGTTCTACTAGCGCCAATGAGCAGTTCTTC. It is translated as CASSSTSANEQFF.

V gene TRBV19 combines with J gene TRBJ1-2; the match to TRBD1 covers 7 bases. Germline assignment: CDR1 LNHDA and CDR2 SQIVND (reference sequence). After removal of 6 bases from V and 4 bases from J, the junction contained 8 bases not matched to a gene. The CDR3 extends over 14 amino acids. The CDR3 bases are TGTGCCAGTAGGGCCAGACAGGGCGGCTATGGCTACACCTTC. Its protein is CASRARQGGYGYTF. Full variable domain (remainder filled in from reference TRBV19 and TRBJ1-2): DGGITQSPKYLFRKEGQNVTLSCEQNLNHDAMYWYRQDPGQGLRLIYYSQIVNDFQKGDIAEGYSVSREKKESFPLTVTSAQKNPTAFYLCASRARQGGYGYTFGSGTRLTVV.